This T cell receptor beta chain originates from a study of Tregs in tolerant kidney transplant recipients. Findings of the study overall: Validation in larger populations is needed because few patients were studied.

Note on this clone: The antigen is unknown.

Germline V gives CDR1 MNHEY, CDR2 SMNVEV (reference sequence). This CDR3 has 14 residues. The junction had 4 bases not matched to a gene; V was cut back by 5 bases and J by 1 base. Assay: immunoSEQ multiplex PCR; the TCRdb copy retains only in-frame clones and omits some. The sample includes roughly 52,000 clones, roughly nine tenths of them seen just once. The nonmyeloablative bone marrow transplants came from related graft donors, with transient mixed chimerism. Unstimulated Tregs (CD4+CD25+CD127-) and CD4+CD25- non-Tregs were sorted from PBMCs. The sequenced sample was CD8+ T cells from blood (PBMCs), obtained 24 months after the transplant. V gene TRBV27 combines with J gene TRBJ2-7; 8 nucleotides agree with TRBD1. The receptor was derived from a human patient who received a combined kidney and bone marrow transplant. The graft donor may have given rise to some T cells. CDR3 loop: CASSVDRASYEQYF. The CDR3 coding sequence is TGTGCCAGCAGTGTGGACAGGGCTTCCTACGAGCAGTACTTC.